The clone carrying this TCR beta chain was counted once. This entry comes from a study of blood T cell repertoires in COVID-19. Study information: The United States, Italy and Spain supplied acute and convalescent COVID-19 samples. T cells, B-cell-depleted T cells, or PBMCs supplied cDNA or gDNA.

Original handling: Estimation of nucleated cell counts relied on the amplification of reference gene primers. Clones were read by immunoSEQ multiplex PCR, and TCRdb kept only the in-frame ones, dropping some. V and J calls and clone size are copied from that table; D and trimming were computed from the DNA. Here the sample spans just over 95,000 clones, around nine tenths being singletons. V was pared by 1 base and J by 2 bases, with 10 bases between. The CDR3 totals 15 residues. The germline V gene encodes CDR1 LNHDA and CDR2 SQIVND (reference sequence). J is TRBJ2-3 and V is TRBV19, with unresolved D. The clonotype was recovered from a human donor in a cohort sampled during active COVID-19. The sample comprised peripheral blood. CDR3 in amino acids: CASSIGNSDTDTQYF. CDR3 bases: TGTGCCAGTAGTATAGGAAATAGTGACACAGATACGCAGTATTTT.